This is a list of T cell receptor beta chains from one sample in a study of early T cells in non-severe SARS-CoV-2 infection. From the 5' RACE reads, TCRdb called clonotypes with MiXCR, one entry per CDR3 protein. The sample gives roughly 58,000 distinct CDR3 sequences, 11% of which show up once; roughly 10% is in the top ten. Sequencing was performed on whole blood. The receptor source for this set is an adult who was a healthcare worker with PCR-confirmed SARS-CoV-2 infection or an uninfected control (not recorded which). The CDR3 runs from the conserved cysteine through the conserved F or W. D genes are given only for firm matches. Size values are once, few and many counts, or a class for expanded clones, and some rows have none.

CDR3aa: CASSLEVDRGYGNIQYF; CDR3nt: TGTGCCAGCAGCTTAGAAGTCGACAGGGGTTACGGAAACATTCAGTACTTC; j_gene: TRBJ2-4; d_gene: TRBD1; abundance: many; v_gene: TRBV7-8
CDR3aa: CAGAWDSSATNEKLFF; CDR3nt: TGTGCCGGCGCTTGGGACAGCTCCGCAACTAATGAAAAACTGTTTTTT; j_gene: TRBJ1-4; d_gene: TRBD1; abundance: -; v_gene: TRBV30
CDR3aa: CASNARGRTEAFF; CDR3nt: TGTGCCAGCAACGCGAGGGGTCGAACTGAAGCTTTCTTT; j_gene: TRBJ1-1; d_gene: -; abundance: many; v_gene: TRBV25-1
CDR3aa: CAMYRELNTGELFF; CDR3nt: TGTGCCATGTACCGAGAATTAAACACCGGGGAGCTGTTTTTT; j_gene: TRBJ2-2; d_gene: -; abundance: many; v_gene: TRBV12-3/TRBV12-4
CDR3aa: CASSHQDFASGDNEQFF; CDR3nt: TGTGCCAGCAGCCATCAGGACTTTGCTAGCGGGGACAATGAGCAGTTCTTC; j_gene: TRBJ2-1; d_gene: TRBD2; abundance: -; v_gene: TRBV4-2
CDR3aa: CASSLASSYEQYF; CDR3nt: TGTGCCAGCAGCCTAGCCAGCTCCTACGAGCAGTACTTC; j_gene: TRBJ2-7; d_gene: -; abundance: -; v_gene: TRBV7-9
CDR3aa: CASSFMTASGANVLTF; CDR3nt: TGTGCCAGCAGCTTTATGACAGCCTCTGGGGCCAACGTCCTGACTTTC; j_gene: TRBJ2-6; d_gene: -; abundance: many; v_gene: TRBV7-9
CDR3aa: CASRPVAPQISYEQYF; CDR3nt: TGTGCCAGCCGACCTGTAGCTCCCCAGATCTCCTACGAGCAGTACTTC; j_gene: TRBJ2-7; d_gene: -; abundance: -; v_gene: TRBV28
CDR3aa: CASSYGGTPSYEQYF; CDR3nt: TGTGCCAGCAGTTACGGGGGGACACCCAGCTACGAGCAGTACTTC; j_gene: TRBJ2-7; d_gene: -; abundance: -; v_gene: TRBV6-6
CDR3aa: CSGGARETQYF; CDR3nt: TGCAGCGGAGGGGCCAGGGAGACCCAGTACTTC; j_gene: TRBJ2-5; d_gene: -; abundance: -; v_gene: TRBV29-1
CDR3aa: CASSSAGGGGLNIQYF; CDR3nt: TGTGCCAGCAGTTCGGCAGGGGGCGGCGGGTTGAACATTCAGTACTTC; j_gene: TRBJ2-4; d_gene: TRBD1; abundance: -; v_gene: TRBV27
CDR3aa: CARPTSGRPYTSTDTQYF; CDR3nt: TGTGCCAGACCGACTAGCGGGAGACCCTATACTAGCACAGATACGCAGTATTTT; j_gene: TRBJ2-3; d_gene: TRBD2; abundance: many; v_gene: TRBV7-8
CDR3aa: CASSELDPLTGNTEAFF; CDR3nt: TGCGCCAGCAGTGAGCTCGATCCCCTGACAGGGAACACTGAAGCTTTCTTT; j_gene: TRBJ1-1; d_gene: -; abundance: many; v_gene: TRBV10-1
CDR3aa: CASRGGQGDLSPLHF; CDR3nt: TGTGCCAGCAGGGGGGGACAGGGTGATCTTTCACCCCTCCACTTT; j_gene: TRBJ1-6; d_gene: TRBD1; abundance: many; v_gene: TRBV12-3/TRBV12-4
CDR3aa: CSALRGGGNTIYF; CDR3nt: TGCAGTGCCTTGAGGGGGGGAGGAAACACCATATATTTT; j_gene: TRBJ1-3; d_gene: -; abundance: many; v_gene: TRBV20-1
CDR3aa: CASSHPTGELFF; CDR3nt: TGCGCCAGCAGCCACCCCACCGGGGAGCTGTTTTTT; j_gene: TRBJ2-2; d_gene: -; abundance: few; v_gene: TRBV5-1
CDR3aa: CATLVAKGATTGELFF; CDR3nt: TGTGCCACCTTGGTAGCTAAGGGGGCTACCACCGGGGAGCTGTTTTTT; j_gene: TRBJ2-2; d_gene: TRBD1; abundance: many; v_gene: TRBV28
CDR3aa: CSVVGTGGAYEQYF; CDR3nt: TGCAGCGTGGTAGGGACAGGGGGGGCCTACGAGCAGTACTTC; j_gene: TRBJ2-7; d_gene: TRBD1; abundance: few; v_gene: TRBV29-1
CDR3aa: CASGIQENTEAFF; CDR3nt: TGTGCCAGCGGGATTCAGGAGAACACTGAAGCTTTCTTT; j_gene: TRBJ1-1; d_gene: -; abundance: many; v_gene: TRBV7-9
CDR3aa: CASNPRALQGEKLFF; CDR3nt: TGTGCCAGCAATCCGCGGGCCCTACAGGGGGAAAAACTGTTTTTT; j_gene: TRBJ1-4; d_gene: TRBD1; abundance: many; v_gene: TRBV2
CDR3aa: CSARGVSNQPQHF; CDR3nt: TGCAGTGCTAGAGGGGTTAGCAATCAGCCCCAGCATTTT; j_gene: TRBJ1-5; d_gene: -; abundance: many; v_gene: TRBV20-1
CDR3aa: CASPLPTPGTLETQYF; CDR3nt: TGTGCCAGCCCACTGCCAACTCCCGGGACTTTGGAGACCCAGTACTTC; j_gene: TRBJ2-5; d_gene: -; abundance: many; v_gene: TRBV27
CDR3aa: CASSPSPRDRGAYEQYF; CDR3nt: TGTGCCAGCAGTCCCTCCCCCCGGGACAGGGGAGCCTACGAGCAGTACTTC; j_gene: TRBJ2-7; d_gene: TRBD1; abundance: -; v_gene: TRBV28
CDR3aa: CSVGDSLVQYF; CDR3nt: TGCAGCGTTGGGGACAGTTTGGTGCAGTACTTC; j_gene: TRBJ2-7; d_gene: TRBD1; abundance: -; v_gene: TRBV29-1
CDR3aa: CASSLGDNEQFF; CDR3nt: TGTGCCAGCAGCTTGGGGGACAATGAGCAGTTCTTC; j_gene: TRBJ2-1; d_gene: -; abundance: -; v_gene: TRBV5-6
CDR3aa: CASSLDWSPSYNEQFF; CDR3nt: TGTGCCAGCAGCTTGGATTGGAGTCCCTCCTACAATGAGCAGTTCTTC; j_gene: TRBJ2-1; d_gene: -; abundance: few; v_gene: TRBV5-6
CDR3aa: CASDREEGTAFF; CDR3nt: TGTGCCAGCGATAGGGAAGAGGGGACCGCTTTCTTT; j_gene: TRBJ1-1; d_gene: -; abundance: few; v_gene: TRBV6-6
CDR3aa: CASSFRGGTNTEAFF; CDR3nt: TGTGCCAGCAGTTTTCGGGGCGGAACGAACACTGAAGCTTTCTTT; j_gene: TRBJ1-1; d_gene: -; abundance: few; v_gene: TRBV12-3/TRBV12-4
CDR3aa: CASSRGLAGENEQFF; CDR3nt: TGTGCCAGCAGCCGCGGACTAGCGGGAGAGAATGAGCAGTTCTTC; j_gene: TRBJ2-1; d_gene: TRBD2; abundance: -; v_gene: TRBV28
CDR3aa: CSVAGLRDRGSYEQYF; CDR3nt: TGCAGCGTTGCCGGCCTCCGGGACAGGGGATCCTACGAGCAGTACTTC; j_gene: TRBJ2-7; d_gene: TRBD1; abundance: -; v_gene: TRBV29-1
CDR3aa: CSVVITGELFF; CDR3nt: TGCAGCGTTGTGATAACCGGGGAGCTGTTTTTT; j_gene: TRBJ2-2; d_gene: -; abundance: -; v_gene: TRBV29-1
CDR3aa: CASSLGFGGGKDTDTQYF; CDR3nt: TGTGCCAGCAGCTTAGGATTTGGGGGGGGCAAGGATACAGATACGCAGTATTTT; j_gene: TRBJ2-3; d_gene: -; abundance: many; v_gene: TRBV7-2
CDR3aa: CSVTSSGNTIYF; CDR3nt: TGCAGCGTTACGAGCTCTGGAAACACCATATATTTT; j_gene: TRBJ1-3; d_gene: -; abundance: few; v_gene: TRBV29-1
CDR3aa: CASSLWANTIYF; CDR3nt: TGTGCCAGCAGTTTATGGGCCAACACCATATATTTT; j_gene: TRBJ1-3; d_gene: -; abundance: -; v_gene: TRBV28
CDR3aa: CASSRRIGYGYTF; CDR3nt: TGTGCCAGCAGCCGTCGGATTGGGTATGGCTACACCTTC; j_gene: TRBJ1-2; d_gene: -; abundance: -; v_gene: TRBV6-2/TRBV6-3
CDR3aa: CSVDDQLGTEAFF; CDR3nt: TGCAGCGTAGATGACCAGCTGGGCACTGAAGCTTTCTTT; j_gene: TRBJ1-1; d_gene: -; abundance: many; v_gene: TRBV29-1
CDR3aa: CASTFSLAGNIQYF; CDR3nt: TGTGCCAGCACCTTCTCCCTAGCTGGAAACATTCAGTACTTC; j_gene: TRBJ2-4; d_gene: -; abundance: many; v_gene: TRBV11-2
CDR3aa: CSASPGGSYEQYF; CDR3nt: TGCAGTGCTAGTCCCGGGGGGTCCTACGAGCAGTACTTC; j_gene: TRBJ2-7; d_gene: TRBD2; abundance: many; v_gene: TRBV20-1
CDR3aa: CASRGLGGDLTQYF; CDR3nt: TGTGCCAGCAGAGGACTGGGAGGAGACTTGACCCAGTACTTC; j_gene: TRBJ2-5; d_gene: -; abundance: medium-sized; v_gene: TRBV7-9
CDR3aa: CASSKVASGGAAFFTDTQYF; CDR3nt: TGTGCCAGCAGCAAAGTAGCTAGCGGGGGGGCCGCATTTTTCACAGATACGCAGTATTTT; j_gene: TRBJ2-3; d_gene: -; abundance: few; v_gene: TRBV21-1
CDR3aa: CSARTGGTDTQYF; CDR3nt: TGCAGTGCTAGAACAGGGGGCACAGATACGCAGTATTTT; j_gene: TRBJ2-3; d_gene: TRBD1; abundance: few; v_gene: TRBV20-1
CDR3aa: CATSRDDHTQYF; CDR3nt: TGTGCCACCAGCAGGGACGATCATACGCAGTATTTT; j_gene: TRBJ2-3; d_gene: -; abundance: -; v_gene: TRBV15